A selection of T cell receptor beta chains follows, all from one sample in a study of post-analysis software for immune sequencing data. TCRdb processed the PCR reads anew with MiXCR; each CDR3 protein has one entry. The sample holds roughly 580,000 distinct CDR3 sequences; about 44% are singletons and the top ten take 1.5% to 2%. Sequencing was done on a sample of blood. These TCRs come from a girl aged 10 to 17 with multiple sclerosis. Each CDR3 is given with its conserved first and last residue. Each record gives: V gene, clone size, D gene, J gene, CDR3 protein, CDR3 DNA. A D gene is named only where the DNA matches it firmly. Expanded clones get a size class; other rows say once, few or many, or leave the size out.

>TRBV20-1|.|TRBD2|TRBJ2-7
CSARKRGGYEQYF
TGCAGTGCTAGAAAGCGGGGGGGCTACGAGCAGTACTTC
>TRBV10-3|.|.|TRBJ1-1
CAISELGGTEAFF
TGTGCCATCAGTGAGTTGGGTGGGACTGAAGCTTTCTTT
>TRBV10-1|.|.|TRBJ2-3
CASSATGADTQYF
TGCGCCAGCAGTGCTACGGGTGCAGATACGCAGTATTTT
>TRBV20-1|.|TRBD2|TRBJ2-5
CSAPPVLAGGNQETQYF
TGCAGTGCCCCCCCCGTCCTAGCGGGGGGCAACCAAGAGACCCAGTACTTC
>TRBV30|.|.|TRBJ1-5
CACSQGDGQPQHF
TGTGCCTGTTCACAGGGAGATGGTCAGCCCCAGCATTTT
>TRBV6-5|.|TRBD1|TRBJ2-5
CASSPRQGPETQYF
TGTGCCAGCAGTCCCCGACAGGGACCGGAGACCCAGTACTTC
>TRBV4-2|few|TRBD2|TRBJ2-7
CASSQDRLATLYEQYF
TGTGCCAGCAGCCAAGATCGACTAGCCACCCTCTACGAGCAGTACTTC
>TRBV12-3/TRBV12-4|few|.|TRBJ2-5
CASRTGVKETQYF
TGTGCCAGCAGGACCGGGGTAAAAGAGACCCAGTACTTC
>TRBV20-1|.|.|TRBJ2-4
CSAGGAAKNIQYF
TGCAGTGCTGGTGGGGCCGCCAAAAACATTCAGTACTTC
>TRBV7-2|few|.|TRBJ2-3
CASTLSSTDTQYF
TGTGCCAGCACCCTGTCTAGCACAGATACGCAGTATTTT
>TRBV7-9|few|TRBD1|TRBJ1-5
CASSSRGSNQPQHF
TGTGCCAGCAGCTCCAGGGGGTCCAATCAGCCCCAGCATTTT
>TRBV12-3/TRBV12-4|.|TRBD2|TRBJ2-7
CASSPPPLGLAGANTYEQYF
TGTGCCAGCAGTCCGCCCCCCCTGGGACTAGCGGGGGCCAACACCTACGAGCAGTACTTC
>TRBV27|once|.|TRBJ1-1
CASSLGGLSEAFF
TGTGCCAGCAGTTTAGGGGGGCTCTCTGAAGCTTTCTTT
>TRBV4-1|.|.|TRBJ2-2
CASSDGGLGTGELFF
TGCGCCAGCAGCGATGGGGGGCTCGGCACCGGGGAGCTGTTTTTT
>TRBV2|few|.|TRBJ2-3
CASSRDGGSRTDTQYF
TGTGCCAGCAGTCGGGACGGCGGCTCCCGCACAGATACGCAGTATTTT
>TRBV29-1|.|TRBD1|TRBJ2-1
CSVAGGAYNEQFF
TGCAGCGTGGCAGGGGGCGCCTACAATGAGCAGTTCTTC
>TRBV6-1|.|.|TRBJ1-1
CASSGLLSNTEAFF
TGTGCCAGCAGTGGTTTACTGTCGAACACTGAAGCTTTCTTT
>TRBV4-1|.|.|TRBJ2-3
CASEALPTTKGDTQYF
TGCGCCAGCGAAGCCCTCCCGACTACAAAGGGGGATACGCAGTATTTT
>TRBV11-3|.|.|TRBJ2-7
CASSLEADTVTSSYEQYF
TGTGCCAGCAGCTTAGAAGCCGACACGGTCACGAGCTCCTACGAGCAGTACTTC
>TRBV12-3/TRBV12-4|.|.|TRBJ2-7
CASSLGGNNEQYF
TGTGCCAGCAGTTTAGGGGGAAACAACGAGCAGTACTTC